This TCR beta chain was sequenced during a study of CD8 T cells in Susac syndrome. Relapsing-remitting disease, either stable or active, was present in the treatment-naive patients who were the multiple sclerosis controls. While CD8+ and CD4+ T cells were isolated negatively, TEMRA cells were enriched by FACS. Reverse transcription of 0.5 to 1 ug RNA used random hexamers. TCRdb used MiXCR to reprocess the immunoSEQ multiplex PCR reads, holding one entry per CDR3 protein. Of a few hundred thousand distinct CDR3 sequences listed, about 85% were seen once; the top ten hold about 0.12%. The CDR3 consists of 13 residues. V lost 7 bases and J 2 bases, leaving 12 bases between the germline ends. The germline V gene has CDR1 GTSNPN and CDR2 SVGIG (reference sequence). Only one count was recorded for this clonotype.

The V and J genes are TRBV30 and TRBJ1-5; tentative D call: TRBD1 (5 bases). Specimen: CD8+ T cells from PBMCs. The receptor was derived from a human donor with multiple sclerosis. The CDR3 spells CAYGTGGNQPQHF. DNA for the CDR3: TGTGCCTACGGGACTGGAGGCAATCAGCCCCAGCATTTT.